Presented here are 24 T cell receptor beta chains from one specimen sequenced in a study of technical replicates of blood from a few donors. TCRdb's copy holds only in-frame clones and misses some; the assay was immunoSEQ multiplex PCR. Of approximately 13,000 clones in the sample, just over 85% were seen once. Input material: PBMCs. The receptors here all came from a human donor in good health.

This clone was recorded only once. The genes are TRBV5-1 and TRBJ1-3; 8 nucleotides align to TRBD1. The CDR3 spans 14 residues. Trimming at V came to 4 bases and at J to 2 bases, leaving 2 bases not matched to a gene. Per the germline V gene, CDR1 is SGHRS and CDR2 is YFSETQ. CDR3 in DNA: TGCGCCAGCAGCCCACAGGGGGCTGGAAACACCATATATTTT. Its protein product is CASSPQGAGNTIYF.

The chain recombines TRBV5-6 with TRBJ2-7; 7 bases are a match to TRBD1. This CDR3 contains 15 residues. Germline V gives CDR1 SGHDT, CDR2 YYEEEE. The ends lost 0 bases at V and 7 bases at J; junction bases unmatched: 10. The CDR3 loop reads CASSLVGQNLGEQYF. DNA for the CDR3: TGTGCCAGCAGCTTGGTGGGACAGAACCTTGGAGAGCAGTACTTC.

The chain carries TRBV11-2 and TRBJ2-7; the D gene is possibly TRBD1 (5 bases). The V end was cut by 0 bases, the J end by 1 base, with 10 bases between. CDR1 is SGHAT and CDR2 is FQNNGV in the germline V gene. The CDR3 sequence is 15 residues long. The CDR3 region has the DNA TGTGCCAGCAGCTTAGAATCAGGGCCGTCCTACGAGCAGTACTTC. Translation gives CASSLESGPSYEQYF. Combining the CDR3 with reference TRBV11-2 and TRBJ2-7 gives the whole variable domain EAGVAQSPRYKIIEKRQSVAFWCNPISGHATLYWYQQILGQGPKLLIQFQNNGVVDDSQLPKDRFSAERLKGVDSTLKIQPAKLEDSAVYLCASSLESGPSYEQYFGPGTRLTVT.

The V gene is TRBV5-1, the J gene TRBJ2-5, with TRBD2 identical over 9 bases. Trimming took 3 bases from V and 4 from J; bases not matched to a gene: 4. Germline V gene data show CDR1 as SGHRS and CDR2 as YFSETQ. CDR3 length: 14 amino acids. The CDR3 reads CASSYHSGRETQYF. CDR3 bases: TGCGCCAGCAGCTACCATAGCGGGAGAGAGACCCAGTACTTC.

The rearrangement joins TRBV4-1 to TRBJ2-1; 14 bases fit TRBD2. V lost 1 base to trimming and J lost 7 bases; unmatched junction nucleotides: 6. The germline gives CDR1 MGHRA, CDR2 YSYEKL. This CDR3 has 17 amino acids. The CDR3, as DNA: TGCGCCAGCAGCCAAGCCCCGGGACTAGCGGGGGAAAATGAGCAGTTCTTC. Its translation is CASSQAPGLAGENEQFF.

The rearrangement uses TRBV19 and TRBJ2-4; D possibly corresponds to TRBD2 (5 bases). The CDR3 covers 14 residues. Between the trimmed V and J ends, which lost 4 bases and 8 bases, there was a span of 15 bases. Germline CDR1 reads LNHDA; CDR2 reads SQIVND (reference sequence). The CDR3 coding sequence is TGTGCCAGTAGTAACTATGGACGGGGTGACATTCAGTACTTC. Its protein is CASSNYGRGDIQYF.

The chain employs TRBV27 and TRBJ1-5; 9 nucleotides agree with TRBD1. The CDR3 extends over 14 amino acids. The germline CDR1 and CDR2 sequences are MNHEY and SMNVEV (reference sequence). V shed 10 bases, J shed 5 bases, and the junction held 9 bases outside the gene matches. The CDR3 nucleotides read TGTGCCACCAGAAGGGGACAGGGAGATCAGCCCCAGCATTTT. Protein: CATRRGQGDQPQHF.

This chain joins TRBV5-4 and TRBJ1-2; D remains unclear. V shed 2 bases and J shed 2 bases, with 7 bases lying between them. Germline assignment: CDR1 SGHNT and CDR2 YYREEE (reference sequence). This CDR3 comprises 13 residues. This CDR3 is CASSFEGNYGYTF. The CDR3 DNA sequence: TGTGCCAGCAGCTTTGAGGGAAACTATGGCTACACCTTC.

A note on this clone: This CDR3 is also generated by other DNA sequences in the sample. The chain recombines TRBV11-3 with TRBJ2-7, with 8 bases matching TRBD2. Per the germline V gene, CDR1 is SGHNT and CDR2 is YENEEA. The CDR3 length is 14 residues. Trimming took 1 base from V and 3 from J; bases not matched to a gene: 2. This chain's CDR3 is CASSLGTSGYEQYF. The CDR3 region has the DNA TGTGCCAGCAGCTTAGGCACTAGCGGCTACGAGCAGTACTTC.

This sequence joins TRBV19 and TRBJ1-1; D call uncertain. V was trimmed by 10 bases and J by 4 bases, leaving 31 bases between them. Germline values: CDR1 LNHDA, CDR2 SQIVND (reference sequence). The CDR3 is 18 amino acids. CDR3 nucleotide sequence: TGTGCCACCAAACTATTTCCGGAGGTTTCGGCGGGGTCCACTGAAGCTTTCTTT. Protein product: CATKLFPEVSAGSTEAFF.

CDR3 in DNA: TGTGCCAGCAGCTCCCTGGGGGAGGGCCACTACGAGCAGTACTTC. Its translation: CASSSLGEGHYEQYF. The chain employs TRBV28 and TRBJ2-7; 7 bases are shared with TRBD2. Germline V gene sequence: CDR1 MDHEN, CDR2 SYDVKM. The CDR3 spans 15 residues. J lost 3 bases, V lost 6 bases, and 11 bases had no gene match.

This clone came up a few times. The J gene is TRBJ1-1, the V gene TRBV7-9, with D possibly TRBD1 on 5 matching bases. V was cut by 3 bases and J by 3 bases, with 14 bases left in between. CDR1 is SEHNR, CDR2 FQNEAQ, per germline (reference sequence). CDR3 length: 15 residues. CDR3 DNA: TGTGCCAGCAGCTTTATTACCAGACAGTACACTGAAGCTTTCTTT. The encoded protein is CASSFITRQYTEAFF.

The V gene is TRBV7-7, the J gene TRBJ2-5; 11 nucleotides agree with TRBD1. The germline V gene encodes CDR1 SSHAT and CDR2 FNYEAQ (reference sequence). The J segment lost 4 bases and the V segment lost 5 bases, leaving 6 bases of the junction unmatched. This CDR3 has 15 residues. CDR3 nucleotides: TGTGCCAGCAGCCCACGGACAGGGGGCGGAGAGACCCAGTACTTC. Residues: CASSPRTGGGETQYF.

The chain links TRBV18 to TRBJ1-2; TRBD1 aligns across 8 bases. Looked up from germline, CDR1 is KGHSH and CDR2 is LQKENI. The CDR3 length is 13 residues. Losses at the gene ends were 3 bases for V and 8 bases for J; bases not matched to a gene: 5. The CDR3 protein is CASSPPDRAGYTF. CDR3 nucleotide sequence: TGTGCCAGCTCACCCCCGGACAGGGCGGGCTACACCTTC.

The chain couples TRBV19 to TRBJ2-3; D may be TRBD2 (6 bases). V gave up 6 bases and J gave up 5 bases, with 6 bases separating them. There are 11 residues in the CDR3. Germline V gene data show CDR1 as LNHDA and CDR2 as SQIVND (reference sequence). The CDR3 DNA reads as TGTGCCAGTAGGGAGGGAGATACGCAGTATTTT. As protein: CASREGDTQYF.

The CDR3 coding sequence is TGTGCCAGCAGCTTATGGGTGGGACAGGCAGCTTTCTTT. This sequence encodes CASSLWVGQAAFF. The rearrangement uses TRBV11-2 and TRBJ1-1; 8 bases fit TRBD1. Losses at the gene ends were 2 bases for V and 10 bases for J; bases not matched to a gene: 6. Germline CDR1 is SGHAT and CDR2 is FQNNGV. This CDR3 spans 13 amino acids.

This sequence joins TRBV5-1 and TRBJ2-3; the match to TRBD2 covers 9 bases. The CDR3 length is 16 residues. With V trimmed by 4 bases and J by 3 bases, 9 bases remained unmatched. Germline CDR1 SGHRS, CDR2 YFSETQ. This chain's CDR3 is CASSLAPLAGTDTQYF. The CDR3 DNA reads as TGCGCCAGCAGCCTCGCCCCCCTAGCGGGAACAGATACGCAGTATTTT. Combining the CDR3 with reference TRBV5-1 and TRBJ2-3 gives the whole variable domain KAGVTQTPRYLIKTRGQQVTLSCSPISGHRSVSWYQQTPGQGLQFLFEYFSETQRNKGNFPGRFSGRQFSNSRSEMNVSTLELGDSALYLCASSLAPLAGTDTQYFGPGTRLTVL.

The chain carries TRBV29-1 and TRBJ2-1; 7 nucleotides agree with TRBD1. The J segment lost 2 bases and the V segment lost 8 bases, leaving 9 bases of the junction unmatched. Germline CDR1 is SQVTM and CDR2 is ANQGSEA. CDR3 length equals 14 residues. The CDR3 region has the DNA TGCAGCTCCCAGGGGGACATTGCCTACAATGAGCAGTTCTTC. This gives the protein CSSQGDIAYNEQFF.

The chain links TRBV18 to TRBJ2-7; the D gene is possibly TRBD1 (5 bases). Trimming took off 6 bases at V and 3 bases at J, with 9 bases between the two ends. CDR3 length: 12 residues. The germline CDR1 and CDR2 sequences are KGHSH and LQKENI. DNA for the CDR3: TGTGCCAGCTCCAGTGACAGCTACGAGCAGTACTTC. It is translated as CASSSDSYEQYF.

The CDR3 DNA sequence: TGTGCCTGGAGCCCGGGACTATTAATTAATGAAAAACTGTTTTTT. Translated: CAWSPGLLINEKLFF. This chain uses TRBV30 with TRBJ1-4; possible D gene TRBD1, 5 bases. V was clipped by 3 bases and J by 4 bases, with 15 bases between them. Germline assignment: CDR1 GTSNPN and CDR2 SVGIG (reference sequence). The length of the CDR3 is 15 residues.

The chain carries TRBV6-6 and TRBJ1-1, with 8 nucleotides matching TRBD1. CDR1 is MNHNY and CDR2 is SVGAGI in the germline V gene (reference sequence). The CDR3 is 16 amino acids. Germline trimming cut 6 bases from V and 6 bases from J; bases unmatched to any gene: 15. This CDR3 is CASRTTGGGLGAEAFF. As DNA, the CDR3 is TGTGCCAGCAGGACTACAGGGGGAGGTTTGGGCGCTGAAGCTTTCTTT.

This chain links TRBV19 with TRBJ2-7, with D possibly TRBD2 on 5 matching bases. V lost 3 bases to trimming and J lost 3 bases, with 9 bases between them. The CDR3 consists of 13 residues. CDR1 is LNHDA and CDR2 is SQIVND in the germline V gene (reference sequence). CDR3: CASSIRTDYEQYF. In DNA form, the CDR3 reads TGTGCCAGTAGTATCAGGACTGACTACGAGCAGTACTTC. The entire variable domain, with the rest obtained from reference TRBV19 and TRBJ2-7, is as follows: DGGITQSPKYLFRKEGQNVTLSCEQNLNHDAMYWYRQDPGQGLRLIYYSQIVNDFQKGDIAEGYSVSREKKESFPLTVTSAQKNPTAFYLCASSIRTDYEQYFGPGTRLTVT.

V is TRBV11-2 and J is TRBJ1-4; D is unclear. The CDR3 totals 13 residues. CDR1 and CDR2 from the germline V gene are SGHAT and FQNNGV. V lost 3 bases to trimming and J lost 4 bases, with 6 bases between them. The CDR3 sequence is CASSLISNEKLFF. The CDR3 DNA sequence: TGTGCCAGCAGCTTGATCAGTAATGAAAAACTGTTTTTT. The complete variable domain, with remaining parts taken from reference TRBV11-2 and TRBJ1-4, reads EAGVAQSPRYKIIEKRQSVAFWCNPISGHATLYWYQQILGQGPKLLIQFQNNGVVDDSQLPKDRFSAERLKGVDSTLKIQPAKLEDSAVYLCASSLISNEKLFFGSGTQLSVL.

The gene calls are TRBV15 and TRBJ2-2; 8 nucleotides align to TRBD2. The CDR3 has 17 residues. After removal of 5 bases from V and 4 bases from J, the junction contained 12 bases not matched to a gene. CDR1 LNHNV and CDR2 YYDKDF come from the germline V gene (reference sequence). The CDR3 coding sequence is TGTGCCACCAGCTTCAGCAGTTGGCGGGAGGTCACCGGGGAGCTGTTTTTT. Encoded protein: CATSFSSWREVTGELFF.